What follows is one TCR beta chain and its context. Repertoires were generated with immunoSEQ multiplex PCR, while TCRdb's copy carries only in-frame clones and drops some. This sample has more than 35,000 clones, with over 65% found just once. Each and every patient relapsed after autologous stem cell transplantation, and patients got differing brentuximab vedotin exposure. This CDR3 region has 15 residues. Germline assignment: CDR1 MNHEY and CDR2 SVGAGI. The V and J ends lost 2 bases and 4 bases, in that order; junction bases with no gene match: 4. The data originate from a study of PD-1 blockade in classical Hodgkin lymphoma.

The sample was peripheral blood mononuclear cells (PBMCs), taken before the second cycle of nivolumab. The TCR comes from a human donor with classical Hodgkin lymphoma. This sequence joins TRBV6-5 and TRBJ2-3; 9 nucleotides match TRBD2. This CDR3 reads CASSYGAGGADTQYF. In DNA, the CDR3 is TGTGCCAGCAGTTACGGCGCGGGGGGGGCAGATACGCAGTATTTT.